Listed here are 22 T cell receptor beta chains from one sample, sequenced in a study of identifying expanded T cells in peripheral blood (dated 2019 in TCRdb). To prepare the library, the immunoSEQ multiplex PCR assay was applied. As stored in TCRdb, this immuneACCESS dataset retains in-frame rearrangements with V and J assigned. A fraction of the clones does not appear; measured against another copy, unresolved V genes explain less than half of the discrepancy, and the remainder lacks a known reason. The sample table holds 50,000 to 65,000 clones, of which under 85% were seen once. Jointly, the top ten make up under 20% of the sample. The sample consisted of blood. All receptors come from a person aged 18 to 70 in good health.

The rearrangement uses TRBV5-4 and TRBJ2-3; D possibly corresponds to TRBD2 (5 bases). Trimming stripped 0 bases from V and 5 bases from J, with 10 bases between. CDR3 length equals 14 residues. The germline gives CDR1 SGHNT, CDR2 YYREEE (reference sequence). CDR3 coding DNA: TGTGCCAGCAGCTTGGTCGCGGGTGGAGATACGCAGTATTTT. Protein product: CASSLVAGGDTQYF.

The chain links TRBV14 to TRBJ1-1; TRBD1 might be the D (6 bases). V gave up 2 bases and J gave up 1 base, with 11 bases separating them. The CDR3 is 15 residues long. Germline V lookup: CDR1 SGHDN, CDR2 FVKESK. For the CDR3, the DNA is TGTGCCAGCAGCCAAAGAACAGGGCGGAACACTGAAGCTTTCTTT. Residues: CASSQRTGRNTEAFF.

This chain joins TRBV4-1 and TRBJ1-1; a possible D gene is TRBD1 (5 bases). The CDR3 covers 15 residues. Trimming took off 4 bases at V and 3 bases at J, with 15 bases between the two ends. Germline V lookup: CDR1 MGHRA, CDR2 YSYEKL. As DNA, the CDR3 is TGCGCCAGCAGCCTCTGGGGGGTGAGGGACACTGAAGCTTTCTTT. The encoded protein is CASSLWGVRDTEAFF.

The chain uses TRBV6-1 and TRBJ1-1; unclear D gene. CDR1 and CDR2 (germline): MNHNS, SASEGT. The CDR3 runs to 15 residues. Deletions cut 3 bases from V and 1 base from J, with 12 bases between. This CDR3 is CASSDPRSKNTEAFF. CDR3 coding DNA: TGTGCCAGCAGTGACCCGCGATCAAAGAACACTGAAGCTTTCTTT.

The CDR3 region has the DNA TGCGCCAGCAGCTCTCCCCAGGGGTGGGATGAGCAGTTCTTC. It is translated as CASSSPQGWDEQFF. The rearrangement joins TRBV5-1 to TRBJ2-1; maybe TRBD1 (6 bases). Trimming removed 3 bases from V and 8 bases from J, with 15 bases in between. CDR3 size: 14 residues. The germline CDR1 and CDR2 sequences are SGHRS and YFSETQ.

J is TRBJ2-1 and V is TRBV27; 14 bases are shared with TRBD2. This CDR3 has 21 amino acids. The germline V gene has CDR1 MNHEY and CDR2 SMNVEV (reference sequence). V trimming: 2 bases; J trimming: 4 bases; junction bases outside the gene matches: 16. The CDR3 DNA reads TGTGCCAGCAGTTTAATTAACAGGGGCGCCGGACTAGCGGGAGGTTACAATGAGCAGTTCTTC. Encoded protein: CASSLINRGAGLAGGYNEQFF.

The chain carries TRBV30 and TRBJ1-1; D not certain. This CDR3 has 14 residues. Per germline, CDR1 GTSNPN and CDR2 SVGIG (reference sequence). Between the trimmed V and J ends, which lost 6 bases and 0 bases, there was a span of 14 bases. In DNA, the CDR3 is TGTGCCTGTCGGATGGGAGTCATGAACACTGAAGCTTTCTTT. Translating gives CACRMGVMNTEAFF.

V usage is TRBV11-3 and J usage is TRBJ2-7; 7 nucleotides align to TRBD1. Germline values: CDR1 SGHNT, CDR2 YENEEA. With 5 bases clipped from V and 3 bases from J, the junction kept 7 bases outside the gene matches. This CDR3 comprises 14 residues. CDR3 loop: CASSPHRDSYEQYF. Here the CDR3 DNA reads TGTGCCAGCAGCCCGCATAGGGACAGCTACGAGCAGTACTTC. The variable domain in full, completed from reference TRBV11-3 and TRBJ2-7, reads EAGVVQSPRYKIIEKKQPVAFWCNPISGHNTLYWYLQNLGQGPELLIRYENEEAVDDSQLPKDRFSAERLKGVDSTLKIQPAELGDSAVYLCASSPHRDSYEQYFGPGTRLTVT.

The rearrangement joins TRBV5-6 to TRBJ1-2; the D is unclear. The CDR3 loop spans 14 amino acids. Germline loops: CDR1 SGHDT, CDR2 YYEEEE. The germline V and J ends were trimmed by 3 bases and 2 bases, with 11 bases remaining between them. CDR3 residues: CASSSWGSNYGYTF. The CDR3 DNA follows: TGTGCCAGCAGCTCTTGGGGATCGAACTATGGCTACACCTTC.

In its sample, this clone was seen a few times. The chain employs TRBV6-4 and TRBJ2-3; the match to TRBD2 covers 9 bases. Trimming removed 8 bases from V and 10 bases from J; junction bases left unmatched: 7. Germline values: CDR1 MRHNA, CDR2 SNTAGT. The CDR3 sequence is 12 residues long. The CDR3 DNA reads TGTGCCAGCTCAGCGGGGGGCACGGCGCAGTATTTT. As protein: CASSAGGTAQYF.

J is TRBJ2-3 and V is TRBV6-6; 7 bases map to TRBD2. Germline lookup yields CDR1 MNHNY and CDR2 SVGAGI (reference sequence). CDR3 length equals 14 residues. Trimming at V came to 4 bases and at J to 6 bases, leaving 7 bases not matched to a gene. CDR3 sequence: CASSSQTSSDTQYF. In nucleotides, the CDR3 is TGTGCCAGCAGTTCCCAGACTAGCAGTGATACGCAGTATTTT.

The CDR3 is CASSPGQGRTEAFF. The CDR3 DNA sequence: TGTGCCAGCAGCCCGGGACAGGGGCGGACTGAAGCTTTCTTT. The rearrangement links TRBV5-4 to TRBJ1-1, with 10 bases identical to TRBD1. Germline-derived CDR1 and CDR2 are SGHNT and YYREEE (reference sequence). The CDR3 is 14 amino acids. Trimming cost V 4 bases and J 5 bases; bases outside gene matches: 5.

The rearrangement links TRBV20-1 to TRBJ1-4; no clear D gene. Between the trimmed V and J ends, which lost 4 bases and 5 bases, there was a span of 5 bases. The CDR3 has 11 amino acids. Germline-derived CDR1 and CDR2 are DFQATT and SNEGSKA (reference sequence). The CDR3 sequence is CSANFNEKLFF. For the CDR3, the DNA is TGCAGTGCTAATTTCAATGAAAAACTGTTTTTT.

The chain is built from TRBV27 and TRBJ1-1; no reliable D call. CDR3 length: 13 residues. CDR1 MNHEY and CDR2 SMNVEV come from the germline V gene (reference sequence). V was cut by 5 bases and J by 4 bases, with 11 bases left in between. The CDR3 is CASSGNLGTEAFF. CDR3 DNA: TGTGCCAGCAGTGGTAACTTGGGCACTGAAGCTTTCTTT.

The chain combines TRBV5-1 with TRBJ1-1, with D tentatively TRBD1 (5 bases). The CDR3 covers 14 residues. Looked up from germline, CDR1 is SGHRS and CDR2 is YFSETQ. V was pared by 3 bases and J by 8 bases, with 17 bases between. The CDR3 nucleotides are TGCGCCAGCAGCTGGGGGACCGCCGATTCCGAAGCTTTCTTT. It encodes CASSWGTADSEAFF.

This clone has more than one count but fewer than ten. The chain joins TRBV10-1 to TRBJ2-7, with 8 nucleotides matching TRBD1. This CDR3 contains 14 residues. With 6 bases clipped from V and 2 bases from J, the junction kept 6 bases outside the gene matches. CDR1 and CDR2 (germline): WNHNN, SYGVQD (reference sequence). The CDR3 coding sequence is TGCGCCAGCAGAGAGGGGGACAGGCCCTACGAGCAGTACTTC. It yields the protein CASREGDRPYEQYF.

V gene TRBV19 combines with J gene TRBJ2-7, with 7 nucleotides matching TRBD1. This CDR3 has 14 amino acids. The junction had 7 bases not matched to a gene; V was cut back by 7 bases and J by 1 base. Germline CDR1 reads LNHDA; CDR2 reads SQIVND (reference sequence). As DNA, the CDR3 is TGTGCCAGTACTCCGGGACAGCTTTCCTACGAGCAGTACTTC. Its protein product is CASTPGQLSYEQYF. Drawing the rest from reference TRBV19 and TRBJ2-7, the complete variable domain is DGGITQSPKYLFRKEGQNVTLSCEQNLNHDAMYWYRQDPGQGLRLIYYSQIVNDFQKGDIAEGYSVSREKKESFPLTVTSAQKNPTAFYLCASTPGQLSYEQYFGPGTRLTVT.

The genes are TRBV19 and TRBJ2-5; D possibly corresponds to TRBD1 (5 bases). Trimming removed 6 bases from V and 5 bases from J, with 25 bases in between. This CDR3 region has 17 residues. Germline lookup yields CDR1 LNHDA and CDR2 SQIVND (reference sequence). CDR3 protein: CASRLYRIRGHRETQYF. CDR3 bases: TGTGCCAGTAGGTTGTATCGAATACGAGGACATAGGGAGACCCAGTACTTC.

This chain connects TRBV5-6 to TRBJ2-1; D could derive from TRBD1 or TRBD2 (6 bases each). Germline-derived CDR1 and CDR2 are SGHDT and YYEEEE. The CDR3 has 13 amino acids. Between the trimmed V and J ends, which lost 4 bases and 7 bases, there was a span of 12 bases. CDR3 amino acids: CASSATRGNEQFF. Written as DNA, the CDR3 is TGTGCCAGCAGCGCGACTAGGGGGAATGAGCAGTTCTTC.

This clone was seen a handful of times. The chain is built from TRBV2 and TRBJ2-4; D gene ambiguous. The CDR3 is made up of 15 amino acids. Germline V gene sequence: CDR1 SNHLY, CDR2 FYNNEI. Trimming stripped 6 bases from V and 0 bases from J, with 12 bases between. The CDR3 DNA sequence: TGTGCCAGCAGCACTCAACCTACAGCCAAAAACATTCAGTACTTC. As protein: CASSTQPTAKNIQYF.

This clone was recorded once. The CDR3 here is CASSRTDWQETQYF. In DNA, the CDR3 is TGTGCCAGCAGCCGCACTGATTGGCAAGAGACCCAGTACTTC. The rearrangement uses TRBV14 and TRBJ2-5; D not resolved. Trimming stripped 4 bases from V and 2 bases from J, with 11 bases between. Germline values: CDR1 SGHDN, CDR2 FVKESK. CDR3 size: 14 residues.

The table lists this clone with a count of one. This chain links TRBV6-1 with TRBJ1-1; 8 bases are a match to TRBD1. CDR1 and CDR2 from the germline V gene are MNHNS and SASEGT. The CDR3 runs 14 residues. After removal of 4 bases from V and 4 bases from J, the junction contained 5 bases not matched to a gene. The DNA for the CDR3 is TGTGCCAGCAGTGCGAGGACAGGGAGCACTGAAGCTTTCTTT. This translates into CASSARTGSTEAFF.